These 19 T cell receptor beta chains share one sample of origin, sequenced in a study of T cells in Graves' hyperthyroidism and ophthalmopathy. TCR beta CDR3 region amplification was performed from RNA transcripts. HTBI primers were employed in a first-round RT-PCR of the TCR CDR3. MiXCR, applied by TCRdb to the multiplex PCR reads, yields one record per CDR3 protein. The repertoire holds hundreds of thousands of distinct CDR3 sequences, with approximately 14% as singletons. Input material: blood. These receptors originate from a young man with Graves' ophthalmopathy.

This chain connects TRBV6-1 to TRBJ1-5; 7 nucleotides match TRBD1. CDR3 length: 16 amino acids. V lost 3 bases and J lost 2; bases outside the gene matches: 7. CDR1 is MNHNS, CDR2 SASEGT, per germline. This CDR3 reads CASSDTQGPGNQPQHF. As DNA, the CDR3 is TGTGCCAGCAGTGACACACAGGGGCCTGGCAATCAGCCCCAGCATTTT.

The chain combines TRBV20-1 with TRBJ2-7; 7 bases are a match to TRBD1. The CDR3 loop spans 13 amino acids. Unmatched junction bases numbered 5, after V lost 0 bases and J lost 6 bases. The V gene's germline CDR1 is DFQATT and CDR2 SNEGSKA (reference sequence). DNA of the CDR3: TGCAGTGCTAGAGATGAGACAGGGCTCGAGCAGTACTTC. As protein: CSARDETGLEQYF.

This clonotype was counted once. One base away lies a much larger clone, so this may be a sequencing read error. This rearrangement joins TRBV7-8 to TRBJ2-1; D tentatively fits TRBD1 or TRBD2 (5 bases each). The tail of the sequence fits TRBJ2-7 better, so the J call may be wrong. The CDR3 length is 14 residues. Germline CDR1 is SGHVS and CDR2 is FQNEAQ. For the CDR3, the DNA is TGTGCCAGCAGGCCGAGGGGAGTTTACAATGAGCAGTACTTC. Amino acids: CASRPRGVYNEQYF.

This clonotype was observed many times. CDR3 loop: CASRQTGGRYEQYF. In DNA form, the CDR3 reads TGTGCCAGCAGGCAGACAGGGGGCCGTTACGAGCAGTACTTC. This sequence joins TRBV27 and TRBJ2-7, with 10 bases fitting TRBD1. Germline V CDR1 and CDR2: MNHEY, SMNVEV (reference sequence). V dropped 6 bases and J dropped 4; count of bases not matched to a gene: 6. The CDR3 totals 14 residues.

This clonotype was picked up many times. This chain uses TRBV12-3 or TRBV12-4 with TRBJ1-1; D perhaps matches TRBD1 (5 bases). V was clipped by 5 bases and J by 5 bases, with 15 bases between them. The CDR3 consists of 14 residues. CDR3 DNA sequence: TGTGCCAGCAGTCCCCGGGAGGGGTCGACTGAAGCTTTCTTT. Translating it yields CASSPREGSTEAFF.

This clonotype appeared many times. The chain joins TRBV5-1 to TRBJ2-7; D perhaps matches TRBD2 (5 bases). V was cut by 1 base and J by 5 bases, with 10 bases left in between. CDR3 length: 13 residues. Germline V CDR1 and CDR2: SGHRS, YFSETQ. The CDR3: CASSLPSTHEQYF. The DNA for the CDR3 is TGCGCCAGCAGCTTGCCTAGCACCCACGAGCAGTACTTC.

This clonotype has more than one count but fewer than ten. CDR3: CAISEGQLADTQYF. CDR3 bases: TGTGCCATCAGTGAGGGACAGCTGGCAGATACGCAGTATTTT. This chain uses TRBV10-3 with TRBJ2-3, with D possibly being TRBD1 (6 bases). The CDR3 loop spans 14 amino acids. Trimming took off 2 bases at V and 4 bases at J, with 10 bases between the two ends. From germline, CDR1 is ENHRY and CDR2 SYGVKD.

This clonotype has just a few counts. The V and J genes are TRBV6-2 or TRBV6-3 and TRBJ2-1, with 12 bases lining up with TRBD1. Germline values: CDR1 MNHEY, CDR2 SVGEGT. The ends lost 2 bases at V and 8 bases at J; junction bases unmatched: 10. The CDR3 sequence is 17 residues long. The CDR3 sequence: CASSYTNAGTGGYEQFF. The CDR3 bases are TGTGCCAGCAGTTACACAAACGCCGGGACAGGGGGCTATGAGCAGTTCTTC.

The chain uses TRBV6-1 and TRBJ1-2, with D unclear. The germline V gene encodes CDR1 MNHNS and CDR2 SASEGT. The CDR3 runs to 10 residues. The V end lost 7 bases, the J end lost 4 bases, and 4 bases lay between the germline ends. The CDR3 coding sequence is TGTGCCAGCATAGGCTATGGCTACACCTTC. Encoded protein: CASIGYGYTF.

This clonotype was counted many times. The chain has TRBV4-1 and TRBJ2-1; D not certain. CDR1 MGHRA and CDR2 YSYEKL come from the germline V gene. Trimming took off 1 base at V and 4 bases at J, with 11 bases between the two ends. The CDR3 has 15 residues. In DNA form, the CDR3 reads TGCGCCAGCAGCCAAGTAGACGGCTCTTACAATGAGCAGTTCTTC. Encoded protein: CASSQVDGSYNEQFF.

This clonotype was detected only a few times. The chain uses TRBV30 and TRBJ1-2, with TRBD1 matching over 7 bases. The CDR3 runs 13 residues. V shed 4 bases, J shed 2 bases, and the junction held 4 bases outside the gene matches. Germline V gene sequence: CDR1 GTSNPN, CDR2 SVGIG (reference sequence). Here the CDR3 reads CAWTTGKNYGYTF. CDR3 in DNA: TGTGCCTGGACGACAGGGAAAAACTATGGCTACACCTTC. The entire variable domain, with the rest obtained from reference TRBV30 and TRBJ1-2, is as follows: SQTIHQWPATLVQPVGSPLSLECTVEGTSNPNLYWYRQAAGRGLQLLFYSVGIGQISSEVPQNLSASRPQDRQFILSSKKLLLSDSGFYLCAWTTGKNYGYTFGSGTRLTVV.

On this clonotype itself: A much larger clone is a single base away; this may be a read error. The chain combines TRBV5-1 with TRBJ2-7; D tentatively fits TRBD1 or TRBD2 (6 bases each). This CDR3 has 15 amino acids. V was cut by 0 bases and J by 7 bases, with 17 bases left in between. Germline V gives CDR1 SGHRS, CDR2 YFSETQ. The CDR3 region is CASSLDGGPPQEQYF. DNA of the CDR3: TGCGCCAGCAGCTTGGACGGGGGCCCCCCCCAAGAGCAGTACTTC.

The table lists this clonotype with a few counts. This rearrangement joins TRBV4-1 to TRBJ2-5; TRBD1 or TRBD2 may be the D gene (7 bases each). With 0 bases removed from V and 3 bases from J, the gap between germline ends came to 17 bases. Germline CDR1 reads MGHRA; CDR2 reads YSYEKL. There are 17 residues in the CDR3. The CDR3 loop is CASSQDQGGGGEETQYF. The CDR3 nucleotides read TGCGCCAGCAGCCAAGATCAGGGGGGGGGCGGAGAAGAGACCCAGTACTTC.

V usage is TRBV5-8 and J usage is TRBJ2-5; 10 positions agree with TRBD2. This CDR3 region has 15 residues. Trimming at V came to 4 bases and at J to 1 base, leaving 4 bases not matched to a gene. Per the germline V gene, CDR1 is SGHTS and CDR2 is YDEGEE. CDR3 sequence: CASSIGTSAQETQYF. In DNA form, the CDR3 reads TGTGCCAGCAGCATAGGGACTAGCGCCCAAGAGACCCAGTACTTC.

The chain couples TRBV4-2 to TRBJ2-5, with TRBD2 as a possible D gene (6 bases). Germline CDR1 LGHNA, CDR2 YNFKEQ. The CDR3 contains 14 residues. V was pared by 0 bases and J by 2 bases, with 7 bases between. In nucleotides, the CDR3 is TGTGCCAGCAGCCAAGAGCGGGAACAAGAGACCCAGTACTTC. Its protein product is CASSQEREQETQYF.

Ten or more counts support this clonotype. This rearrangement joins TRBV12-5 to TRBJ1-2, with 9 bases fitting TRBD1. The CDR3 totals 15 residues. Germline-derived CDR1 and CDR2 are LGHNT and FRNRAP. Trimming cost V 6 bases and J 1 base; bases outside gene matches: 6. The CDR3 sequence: CASGPPGQGNYGYTF. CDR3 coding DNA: TGTGCTAGTGGGCCACCGGGACAGGGTAACTATGGCTACACCTTC.

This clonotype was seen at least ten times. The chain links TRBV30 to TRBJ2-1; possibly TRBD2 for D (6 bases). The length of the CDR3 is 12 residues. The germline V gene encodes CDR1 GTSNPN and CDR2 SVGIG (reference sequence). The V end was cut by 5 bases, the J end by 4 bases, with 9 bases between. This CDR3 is CAWLARYNEQFF. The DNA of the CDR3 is TGTGCCTGGCTAGCGAGATACAATGAGCAGTTCTTC.

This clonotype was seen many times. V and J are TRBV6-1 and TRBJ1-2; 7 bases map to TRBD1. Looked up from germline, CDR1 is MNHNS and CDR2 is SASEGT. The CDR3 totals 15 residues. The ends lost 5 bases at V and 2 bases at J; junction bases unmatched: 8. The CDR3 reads CASSSSRDRNYGYTF. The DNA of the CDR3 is TGTGCCAGCAGTTCGAGCCGGGACAGAAACTATGGCTACACCTTC.

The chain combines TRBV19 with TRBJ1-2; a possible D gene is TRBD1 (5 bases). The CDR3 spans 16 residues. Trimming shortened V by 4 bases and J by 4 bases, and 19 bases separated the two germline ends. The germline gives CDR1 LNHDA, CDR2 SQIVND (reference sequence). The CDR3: CASSNLREQAVYGYTF. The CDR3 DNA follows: TGTGCCAGTAGTAATCTCCGGGAACAGGCGGTCTATGGCTACACCTTC.